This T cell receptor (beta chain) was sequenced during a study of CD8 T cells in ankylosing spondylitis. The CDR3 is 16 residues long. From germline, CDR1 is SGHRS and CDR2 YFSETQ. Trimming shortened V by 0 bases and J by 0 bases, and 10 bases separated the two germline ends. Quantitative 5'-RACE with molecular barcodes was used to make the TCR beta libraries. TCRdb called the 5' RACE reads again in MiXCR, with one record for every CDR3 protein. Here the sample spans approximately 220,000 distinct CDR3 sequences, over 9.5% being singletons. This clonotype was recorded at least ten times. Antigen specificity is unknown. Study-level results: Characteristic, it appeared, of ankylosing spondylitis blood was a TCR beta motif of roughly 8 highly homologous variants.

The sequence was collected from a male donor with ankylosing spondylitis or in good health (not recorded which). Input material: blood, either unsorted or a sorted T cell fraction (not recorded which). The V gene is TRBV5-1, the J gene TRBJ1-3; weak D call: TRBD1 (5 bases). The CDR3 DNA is TGCGCCAGCAGCTTGGAGGGGCCGAGCTCTGGAAACACCATATATTTT. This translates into CASSLEGPSSGNTIYF.